These T cell receptor beta chains were read from a single sample in a study of a mutant IDH1 vaccine in newly diagnosed glioma. Assay used: immunoSEQ multiplex PCR; TCRdb lists only in-frame clones, some missing. This table holds tens of thousands of clones, over 75% found once. Sequenced material: PBMCs, taken from a glioma patient treated with radiotherapy, temozolomide or both. These receptors all stem from a man aged 40-50 years with glioma. Some clones in this sample may be carry-over from other donors' samples. CDR3s include the opening cysteine and the closing phenylalanine or tryptophan. A D gene is named only where the DNA matches it firmly. Rows may omit the clone size; those that give it use once, few, many or a size class.

>NA|TRBV6-6|TRBD2|TRBJ2-7
TGTGCCAGTGCCGGGGGGAGCGACGAGCAGTACTTC
CASAGGSDEQYF
>NA|TRBV30|NA|TRBJ1-2
TGTGCCTGGAATCTGGGGAGCCCAAACTATGGCTACACCTTC
CAWNLGSPNYGYTF
>NA|TRBV4-1|NA|TRBJ1-5
TGCGCCAGCAGCCAAGGGACAGTTTGGAATCAGCCCCAGCATTTT
CASSQGTVWNQPQHF
>NA|TRBV4-2|TRBD1|TRBJ1-2
TGTGCCAGCAGCCGATGGACAGGGGACGATGGCTACACCTTC
CASSRWTGDDGYTF
>NA|TRBV27|NA|TRBJ1-4
TGTGCCAGCAGTCGGGGACGTCAGAATGAAAAACTGTTTTTT
CASSRGRQNEKLFF
>NA|TRBV7-9|TRBD1|TRBJ2-6
TGTGCCAGCAGCGCCAGGACAGGGCTGGCTGGGGCCAACGTCCTGACTTTC
CASSARTGLAGANVLTF
>NA|TRBV5-1|TRBD1|TRBJ2-5
TGCGCCAGCAGCTCTGGGACAGGGGCCACCTTGACGGAGACCCAGTACTTC
CASSSGTGATLTETQYF
>NA|TRBV9|NA|TRBJ2-3
TGTGCCAGCAGCGGGATGGACGGGATCACAGATACGCAGTATTTT
CASSGMDGITDTQYF
>NA|TRBV15|NA|TRBJ2-7
TGTGCCACCAGCAGAGCGGACGGGGCCTACGAGCAGTACTTC
CATSRADGAYEQYF
>NA|TRBV7-2|NA|TRBJ1-2
TGTGCCAGCAGCGCCATTGTACAGGGAGCGATTGTCTCGTTC
CASSAIVQGAIVSF
>NA|TRBV2|NA|TRBJ2-7
TGTGCCAGCAGGGTACGCGAGCAGTACTTC
CASRVREQYF
>NA|TRBV5-1|TRBD1|TRBJ2-3
TGCGCCAGCAGCCCGACAGGGCGTACAGATACGCAGTATTTT
CASSPTGRTDTQYF
>NA|TRBV7-9|TRBD1|TRBJ1-4
TGTGCCAGCAGCTCATCAGGGGGCGGAGAAAAACTGTTTTTT
CASSSSGGGEKLFF
>NA|TRBV6-1|NA|TRBJ1-1
TGTGCCAGCAAGGTGGCAGGGGTGGATGAAGCTTTCTTT
CASKVAGVDEAFF
>NA|TRBV20-1|NA|TRBJ1-2
TGCAGTGCTACAGGGCACTATGGCTACACCTTC
CSATGHYGYTF
>NA|TRBV6-5|TRBD1|TRBJ1-2
TGTGCCAGCAGTTACCGGGACAGGGCAGGGTATGGCTACACCTTC
CASSYRDRAGYGYTF
>NA|TRBV2|NA|TRBJ2-5
TGTGCCAGCAGTGGTGAAGAGACCCAGTACTTC
CASSGEETQYF
>NA|TRBV4-1|NA|TRBJ1-4
TGCGCCAGCAGCCATTGGTCGAGGGACGAAAAACTGTTTTTT
CASSHWSRDEKLFF
>NA|TRBV2|NA|TRBJ1-1
TGTGCCAGCACTCGGGAACAGAACACTGAAGCTTTCTTT
CASTREQNTEAFF
>NA|TRBV5-1|TRBD1|TRBJ1-6
TGCGCCAGCAGTGCTAGCCGGGACAGCAATTCACCCCTCCACTTT
CASSASRDSNSPLHF
>NA|TRBV6-5|NA|TRBJ2-7
TGTGCCAGCAGTTACAACCCGAGATCCTACGAGCAGTACTTC
CASSYNPRSYEQYF
>NA|TRBV6-5|NA|TRBJ2-3
TGTGCCAGCGGGGACTCGTCGTATGGAGATACGCAGTATTTT
CASGDSSYGDTQYF
>NA|TRBV4-1|NA|TRBJ1-3
TGCGCCAGCAGCCAACCTAAAAGGGGGGAACCTGGAAACACCATATATTTT
CASSQPKRGEPGNTIYF
>NA|TRBV27|NA|TRBJ2-4
TGTGCCAGCAGTCCCCGGCCTAGCACAACAACGGGGAACATTCAGTACTTC
CASSPRPSTTTGNIQYF
>NA|TRBV4-1|TRBD1|TRBJ2-1
TGCGCCAGCAGCCAAGATCCGGGAACAGGGGTCTACAATGAGCAGTTCTTC
CASSQDPGTGVYNEQFF
>NA|TRBV5-1|NA|TRBJ2-5
TGCGCCAGCAGCTTGGCCGGGGGCCACCAAGAGACCCAGTACTTC
CASSLAGGHQETQYF
>few|TRBV6-1|NA|TRBJ1-2
TGTGCCAGCAGTGGAGTTGGGGCCTACTATGGCTACACCTTC
CASSGVGAYYGYTF
>NA|TRBV6-5|TRBD1|TRBJ1-1
TGTGCCAGCAGCCAGGGGGGAGCCACTGAAGCTTTCTTT
CASSQGGATEAFF
>NA|TRBV7-9|TRBD2|TRBJ2-5
TGTGCCAGCAGCTCAGGGGGACTAGCGGGGGAGACCCAGTACTTC
CASSSGGLAGETQYF
>NA|TRBV2|NA|TRBJ1-5
TGTGCCAGCAGTGATGTGAACCCTGCGGGTCAGCCCCAGCATTTT
CASSDVNPAGQPQHF
>NA|TRBV11-2|TRBD1|TRBJ1-1
TGTGCCAGCATCCAGGGACAGGGGCTTGCTGAAGCTTTCTTT
CASIQGQGLAEAFF
>NA|TRBV15|TRBD1|TRBJ2-7
TGTGCCACCAGCAGGGCGACAGGGTCGTCCTACGAGCAGTACTTC
CATSRATGSSYEQYF
>NA|TRBV7-9|NA|TRBJ2-5
TGTGCCAGCAGCTTGTACCAAGAGACCCAGTACTTC
CASSLYQETQYF